The next 26 T cell receptor beta chains were all read from a single sample in a study of cytomegalovirus exposure and HLA in healthy donors. PCR involved 60 Vbeta and 13 Jbeta primers. Sequencing used immunoSEQ multiplex PCR; TCRdb keeps in-frame clones, though not all of them. Of over 95,000 clones in the sample, roughly three quarters were seen once. Sequencing was performed on PBMCs. The receptor set was obtained from a female donor in good health and CMV-seronegative.

The CDR3: CSATTGLPQHF. DNA of the CDR3: TGCAGTGCTACGACAGGGCTGCCCCAGCATTTT. The V call is TRBV20-1, the J call TRBJ1-5, with 7 bases that match TRBD1. Per germline, CDR1 DFQATT and CDR2 SNEGSKA (reference sequence). The CDR3 is made up of 11 amino acids. V dropped 4 bases and J dropped 9; count of bases not matched to a gene: 3.

The rearrangement links TRBV2 to TRBJ2-2, with D tentatively TRBD2 (5 bases). The germline V gene encodes CDR1 SNHLY and CDR2 FYNNEI. This CDR3 contains 13 residues. V was trimmed by 7 bases and J by 2 bases, leaving 8 bases between them. CDR3 sequence (DNA): TGTGCCAGCACTCTAGCTAACACCGGGGAGCTGTTTTTT. It translates to CASTLANTGELFF.

This sequence joins TRBV29-1 and TRBJ2-1, with TRBD2 identical over 8 bases. Germline V gene data show CDR1 as SQVTM and CDR2 as ANQGSEA. Trimming removed 7 bases from V and 3 bases from J; junction bases left unmatched: 8. CDR3 length: 14 residues. The CDR3 reads CSALSGTSYNEQFF. The CDR3 region has the DNA TGCAGCGCTCTATCAGGGACTAGCTACAATGAGCAGTTCTTC.

V and J are TRBV6-5 and TRBJ2-7; 7 bases match TRBD1. CDR1 and CDR2 from the germline V gene are MNHEY and SVGAGI. V lost 6 bases to trimming and J lost 1 base; unmatched junction nucleotides: 6. The CDR3 spans 14 residues. Written as DNA, the CDR3 is TGTGCCAGCAGAAGGGACAGCAGTTCCTACGAGCAGTACTTC. Protein product: CASRRDSSSYEQYF.

The J gene is TRBJ2-7, the V gene TRBV6-6; D ambiguous. This CDR3 region has 15 residues. Germline values: CDR1 MNHNY, CDR2 SVGAGI (reference sequence). The V end was cut by 8 bases, the J end by 2 bases, with 19 bases between. The CDR3: CASLKTIASTYEQYF. CDR3 sequence (DNA): TGTGCCAGCCTTAAAACGATAGCATCCACCTACGAGCAGTACTTC.

In the case of this clone: The same CDR3 arises from other DNA sequences in this sample as well. This chain links TRBV6-5 with TRBJ1-5; D perhaps matches TRBD1 (5 bases). The germline V and J ends were trimmed by 2 bases and 2 bases, with 7 bases remaining between them. The CDR3 spans 14 residues. CDR1 and CDR2 (germline): MNHEY, SVGAGI. As DNA, the CDR3 is TGTGCCAGCAGTTACAGCAGGGGCAATCAGCCCCAGCATTTT. As protein: CASSYSRGNQPQHF.

This sequence joins TRBV6-5 and TRBJ2-1, with 11 bases that match TRBD2. The V gene's germline CDR1 is MNHEY and CDR2 SVGAGI. The CDR3 totals 16 residues. Trimming cost V 4 bases and J 3 bases; bases outside gene matches: 5. The CDR3 loop is CASSSGGTSGYNEQFF. The CDR3 nucleotides read TGTGCCAGCAGTTCTGGGGGGACTAGCGGCTACAATGAGCAGTTCTTC.

Details on this clone: The identical CDR3 is also encoded by other nucleotide sequences in the sample. The V call is TRBV6-1, the J call TRBJ2-7; 13 nucleotides line up with TRBD2. Germline V gives CDR1 MNHNS, CDR2 SASEGT. This CDR3 has 16 residues. V lost 6 bases to trimming and J lost 4 bases; unmatched junction nucleotides: 9. CDR3 loop: CASRELAGGPQYEQYF. In nucleotides, the CDR3 is TGTGCCAGCAGAGAACTAGCGGGGGGGCCGCAATACGAGCAGTACTTC.

Here the CDR3 reads CAISESGLDYGYTF. DNA of the CDR3: TGTGCCATCAGTGAGTCCGGACTAGACTATGGCTACACCTTC. The chain recombines TRBV10-3 with TRBJ1-2; D ambiguous. The germline V gene has CDR1 ENHRY and CDR2 SYGVKD. The CDR3 has 14 amino acids. Trimming stripped 0 bases from V and 3 bases from J, with 8 bases between.

The CDR3 sequence: CASKGTSGRAGELFF. DNA for the CDR3: TGTGCCAGCAAAGGGACTAGCGGGAGAGCCGGGGAGCTGTTTTTT. The chain has TRBV27 and TRBJ2-2; 14 bases fit TRBD2. The germline gives CDR1 MNHEY, CDR2 SMNVEV (reference sequence). Trimming removed 7 bases from V and 6 bases from J; junction bases left unmatched: 4. This CDR3 is built from 15 residues.

This clone was seen a handful of times. This rearrangement joins TRBV19 to TRBJ1-4, with 7 positions matching TRBD1. This CDR3 comprises 18 residues. Germline lookup yields CDR1 LNHDA and CDR2 SQIVND (reference sequence). J lost 2 bases, V lost 6 bases, and 15 bases had no gene match. For the CDR3, the DNA is TGTGCCAGTAGCCTAGGACAGGCGCTCCCCCCTACTAATGAAAAACTGTTTTTT. Translating it yields CASSLGQALPPTNEKLFF.

V usage is TRBV19 and J usage is TRBJ2-7; TRBD1 aligns across 7 bases. Germline lookup yields CDR1 LNHDA and CDR2 SQIVND (reference sequence). The CDR3 totals 16 residues. V trimming: 0 bases; J trimming: 2 bases; junction bases outside the gene matches: 7. In DNA form, the CDR3 reads TGTGCCAGTAGTATAGACGGGACAGCCATGACCTACGAGCAGTACTTC. Amino acids: CASSIDGTAMTYEQYF.

The V call is TRBV2, the J call TRBJ2-1, with a weak D call TRBD2 (5 bases). Germline assignment: CDR1 SNHLY and CDR2 FYNNEI. V was clipped by 6 bases and J by 2 bases, with 5 bases between them. CDR3 length: 12 residues. The DNA of the CDR3 is TGTGCCAGCAGCGGGACCTACAATGAGCAGTTCTTC. This codes for CASSGTYNEQFF.

V is TRBV5-6 and J is TRBJ1-6; D is unresolved. CDR1 is SGHDT and CDR2 is YYEEEE in the germline V gene. This CDR3 comprises 15 residues. V lost 0 bases, J lost 4 bases, and 8 bases lay in between. The CDR3: CASSLDPGYNSPLHF. In DNA form, the CDR3 reads TGTGCCAGCAGCTTGGATCCCGGGTATAATTCACCCCTCCACTTT.

This clone was recorded once. This rearrangement joins TRBV11-2 to TRBJ1-2; TRBD1 agrees at 8 bases. This CDR3 contains 13 residues. Germline V gene data show CDR1 as SGHAT and CDR2 as FQNNGV. V shed 4 bases and J 7 bases; nucleotides not matched to a gene: 5. CDR3 loop: CASSSRGLGGYTF. CDR3 bases: TGTGCCAGCAGCTCCAGGGGGCTGGGTGGCTACACCTTC. Full variable domain (remainder filled in from reference TRBV11-2 and TRBJ1-2): EAGVAQSPRYKIIEKRQSVAFWCNPISGHATLYWYQQILGQGPKLLIQFQNNGVVDDSQLPKDRFSAERLKGVDSTLKIQPAKLEDSAVYLCASSSRGLGGYTFGSGTRLTVV.

This chain joins TRBV5-1 and TRBJ2-7, with a tentative D call TRBD2 (5 bases). The V gene lost 1 base and the J gene lost 6 bases, with 14 bases spanning the gap. The length of the CDR3 is 14 residues. In germline, CDR1 is SGHRS, CDR2 YFSETQ. In nucleotides, the CDR3 is TGCGCCAGCAGCTTGTTGGTCGAAGGAGGCGAGCAGTACTTC. This codes for CASSLLVEGGEQYF.

The genes are TRBV7-2 and TRBJ2-7, with TRBD2 matching over 10 bases. Losses at the gene ends were 5 bases for V and 3 bases for J; bases not matched to a gene: 1. The germline V gene has CDR1 SGHTA and CDR2 FQGNSA. This CDR3 has 13 amino acids. The CDR3 DNA sequence: TGTGCCAGCAGCCCTAGCGGGGGCTACGAGCAGTACTTC. As protein: CASSPSGGYEQYF.

The V and J genes are TRBV7-3 and TRBJ2-1, with D unresolved. The CDR3 is made up of 16 amino acids. The V and J ends lost 3 bases and 1 base respectively, with 13 bases between them. CDR1 is SGHTA and CDR2 is FQGTGA in the germline V gene. Here the CDR3 DNA reads TGTGCCAGCAGCTTCGGCCCGGCCGGGTCCTACAATGAGCAGTTCTTC. Residues: CASSFGPAGSYNEQFF. Full variable domain (outside the CDR3, taken from reference TRBV7-3 and TRBJ2-1): GAGVSQTPSNKVTEKGKYVELRCDPISGHTALYWYRQSLGQGPEFLIYFQGTGAADDSGLPNDRFFAVRPEGSVSTLKIQRTERGDSAVYLCASSFGPAGSYNEQFFGPGTRLTVL.

In its sample, this clone was seen once. The rearrangement joins TRBV19 to TRBJ2-1, with 9 bases matching TRBD2. The length of the CDR3 is 15 residues. Per germline, CDR1 LNHDA and CDR2 SQIVND (reference sequence). The trim removed 3 bases at V and 5 bases at J, leaving 5 bases unmatched. The CDR3 DNA is TGTGCCAGTAGTATTTGGTCTAGCGGGGACAATGAGCAGTTCTTC. As protein: CASSIWSSGDNEQFF.

The chain uses TRBV19 and TRBJ1-5; 10 bases are shared with TRBD1. The germline CDR1 and CDR2 sequences are LNHDA and SQIVND (reference sequence). Trimming at V came to 5 bases and at J to 6 bases, leaving 16 bases not matched to a gene. The CDR3 is 18 residues long. The CDR3 reads CASSPTDRGRSIRQPQHF. DNA for the CDR3: TGTGCCAGTAGTCCCACCGACAGGGGGCGCTCGATCCGTCAGCCCCAGCATTTT.

This clone was detected only once. The J gene is TRBJ1-1, the V gene TRBV14; the D is unclear. The V end was cut by 2 bases, the J end by 5 bases, with 15 bases between. The CDR3 runs to 15 residues. Germline loops: CDR1 SGHDN, CDR2 FVKESK. CDR3 bases: TGTGCCAGCAGCCAACGAGACCTGGGAGGAACTGAAGCTTTCTTT. It encodes CASSQRDLGGTEAFF.

The chain links TRBV15 to TRBJ2-3; maybe TRBD2 (6 bases). This CDR3 region has 13 residues. Trimming took off 5 bases at V and 5 bases at J, with 11 bases between the two ends. Germline loops: CDR1 LNHNV, CDR2 YYDKDF (reference sequence). CDR3 amino acids: CATSFPSEDTQYF. CDR3 bases: TGTGCCACCAGCTTCCCTAGCGAAGATACGCAGTATTTT.

This chain joins TRBV7-3 and TRBJ2-1, with 9 bases matching TRBD2. From germline, CDR1 is SGHTA and CDR2 FQGTGA. With V trimmed by 3 bases and J by 8 bases, 5 bases remained unmatched. This CDR3 has 14 residues. In DNA form, the CDR3 reads TGTGCCAGCAGCTTGGGACTAGCTGGCGATGAGCAGTTCTTC. This codes for CASSLGLAGDEQFF.

The chain joins TRBV27 to TRBJ2-1; 8 bases line up with TRBD1. Trimming cost V 7 bases and J 3 bases; bases outside gene matches: 8. CDR3 length equals 15 residues. In germline, CDR1 is MNHEY, CDR2 SMNVEV (reference sequence). The CDR3 loop reads CASTFRTGYYNEQFF. CDR3 in DNA: TGTGCCAGCACCTTCCGGACAGGGTACTACAATGAGCAGTTCTTC.

This clone has a single count. The chain carries TRBV6-6 and TRBJ2-7, with 7 bases lining up with TRBD1. V lost 6 bases to trimming and J lost 2 bases; unmatched junction nucleotides: 13. CDR1 is MNHNY and CDR2 is SVGAGI in the germline V gene (reference sequence). This CDR3 has 16 amino acids. DNA of the CDR3: TGTGCCAGCAGCCTATTACCGGGACAGAGCACCTACGAGCAGTACTTC. Translated: CASSLLPGQSTYEQYF.

The CDR3 sequence is CASSFIGQERETQYF. The CDR3 DNA follows: TGTGCCAGTAGTTTCATAGGACAGGAACGAGAGACCCAGTACTTC. The J gene is TRBJ2-5, the V gene TRBV19; TRBD1 aligns across 7 bases. The CDR3 sequence is 15 residues long. Looked up from germline, CDR1 is LNHDA and CDR2 is SQIVND (reference sequence). Trimming removed 5 bases from V and 4 bases from J; junction bases left unmatched: 10. Full variable domain (missing parts from reference TRBV19 and TRBJ2-5): DGGITQSPKYLFRKEGQNVTLSCEQNLNHDAMYWYRQDPGQGLRLIYYSQIVNDFQKGDIAEGYSVSREKKESFPLTVTSAQKNPTAFYLCASSFIGQERETQYFGPGTRLLVL.